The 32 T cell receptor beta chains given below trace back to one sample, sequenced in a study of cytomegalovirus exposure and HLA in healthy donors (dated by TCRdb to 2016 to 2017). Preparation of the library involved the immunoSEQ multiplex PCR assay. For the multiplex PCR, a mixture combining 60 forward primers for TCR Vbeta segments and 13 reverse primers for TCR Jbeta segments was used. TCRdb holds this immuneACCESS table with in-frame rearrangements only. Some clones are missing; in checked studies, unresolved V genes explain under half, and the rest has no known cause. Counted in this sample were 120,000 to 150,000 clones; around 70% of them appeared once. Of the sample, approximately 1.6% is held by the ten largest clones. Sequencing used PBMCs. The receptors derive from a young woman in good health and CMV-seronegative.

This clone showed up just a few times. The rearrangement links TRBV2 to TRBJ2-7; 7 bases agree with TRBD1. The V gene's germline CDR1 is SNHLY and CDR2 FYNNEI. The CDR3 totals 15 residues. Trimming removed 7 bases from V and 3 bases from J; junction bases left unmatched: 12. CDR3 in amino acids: CASKPTRDSGYEQYF. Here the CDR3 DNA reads TGTGCCAGCAAACCCACGAGGGACAGCGGCTACGAGCAGTACTTC.

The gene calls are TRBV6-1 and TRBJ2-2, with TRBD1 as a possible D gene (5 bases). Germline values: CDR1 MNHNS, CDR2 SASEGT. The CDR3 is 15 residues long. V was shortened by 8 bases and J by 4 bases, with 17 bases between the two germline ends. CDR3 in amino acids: CASLRTPRGTGELFF. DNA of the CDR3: TGTGCCAGCCTCAGGACACCGCGTGGCACCGGGGAGCTGTTTTTT.

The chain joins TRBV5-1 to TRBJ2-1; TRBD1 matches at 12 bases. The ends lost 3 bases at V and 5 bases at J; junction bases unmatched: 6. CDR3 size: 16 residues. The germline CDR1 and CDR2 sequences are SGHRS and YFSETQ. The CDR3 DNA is TGCGCCAGCAGCTGGACGGGACAGGGGGCCGACAATGAGCAGTTCTTC. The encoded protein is CASSWTGQGADNEQFF.

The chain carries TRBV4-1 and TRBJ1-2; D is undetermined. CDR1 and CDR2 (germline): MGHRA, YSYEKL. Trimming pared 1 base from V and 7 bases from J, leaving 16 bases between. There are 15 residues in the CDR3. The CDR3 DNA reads TGCGCCAGCAGCCAAGTACCAGGTTTAAACAGTGGCTACACCTTC. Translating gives CASSQVPGLNSGYTF.

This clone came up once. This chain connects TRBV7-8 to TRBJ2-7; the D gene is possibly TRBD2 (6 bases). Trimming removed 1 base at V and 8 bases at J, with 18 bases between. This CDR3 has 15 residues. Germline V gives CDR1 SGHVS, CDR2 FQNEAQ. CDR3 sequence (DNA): TGTGCCAGCAGCTTAGGACAAGCGGGCGATGGAAAGCAGTACTTC. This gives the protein CASSLGQAGDGKQYF.

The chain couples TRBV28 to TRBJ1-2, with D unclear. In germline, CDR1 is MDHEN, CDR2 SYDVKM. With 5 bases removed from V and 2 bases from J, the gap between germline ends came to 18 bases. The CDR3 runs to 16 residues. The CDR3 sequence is CASSPSLAGANYGYTF. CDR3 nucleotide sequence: TGTGCCAGCAGTCCATCCCTAGCAGGTGCAAACTATGGCTACACCTTC.

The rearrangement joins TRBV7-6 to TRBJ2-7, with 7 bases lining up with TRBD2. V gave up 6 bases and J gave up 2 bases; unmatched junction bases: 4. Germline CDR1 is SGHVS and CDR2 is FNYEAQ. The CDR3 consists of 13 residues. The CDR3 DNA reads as TGTGCCAGCAGTTGGGGGGGGGCCTACGAGCAGTACGTC. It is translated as CASSWGGAYEQYV.

The CDR3 region is CASSLQTSGGEQYV. The CDR3 DNA sequence: TGTGCCAGCAGCCTACAGACTAGCGGGGGCGAGCAGTACGTC. The V and J genes are TRBV11-2 and TRBJ2-7, with 12 bases that match TRBD2. The CDR3 totals 14 residues. The junction had 5 bases not matched to a gene; V was cut back by 5 bases and J by 6 bases. Germline V gives CDR1 SGHAT, CDR2 FQNNGV.

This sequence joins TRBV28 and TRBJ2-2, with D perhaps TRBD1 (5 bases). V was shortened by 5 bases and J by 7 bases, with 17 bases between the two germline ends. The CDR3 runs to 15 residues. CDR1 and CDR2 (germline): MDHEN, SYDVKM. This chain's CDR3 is CASSLPHRFGGELFF. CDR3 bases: TGTGCCAGCAGTCTCCCCCACAGGTTCGGCGGGGAGCTGTTTTTT.

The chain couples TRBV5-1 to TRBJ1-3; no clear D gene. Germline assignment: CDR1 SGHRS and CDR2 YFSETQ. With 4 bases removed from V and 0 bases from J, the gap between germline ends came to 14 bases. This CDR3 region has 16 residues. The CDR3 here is CASSITTAASGNTIYF. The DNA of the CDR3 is TGCGCCAGCAGCATAACAACAGCGGCCTCTGGAAACACCATATATTTT.

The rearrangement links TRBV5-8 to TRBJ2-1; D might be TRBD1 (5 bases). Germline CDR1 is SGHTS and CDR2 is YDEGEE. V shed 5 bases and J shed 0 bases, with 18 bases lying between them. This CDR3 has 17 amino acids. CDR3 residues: CASREQGASYSYNEQFF. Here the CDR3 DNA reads TGTGCCAGCAGAGAGCAAGGGGCTTCCTACTCCTACAATGAGCAGTTCTTC.

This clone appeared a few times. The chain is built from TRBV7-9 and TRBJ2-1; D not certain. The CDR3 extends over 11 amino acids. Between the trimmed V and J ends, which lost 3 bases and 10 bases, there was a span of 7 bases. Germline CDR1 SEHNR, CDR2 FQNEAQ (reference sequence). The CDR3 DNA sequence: TGTGCCAGCAGCTTTTTACGGGAGCAGTTCTTC. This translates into CASSFLREQFF.

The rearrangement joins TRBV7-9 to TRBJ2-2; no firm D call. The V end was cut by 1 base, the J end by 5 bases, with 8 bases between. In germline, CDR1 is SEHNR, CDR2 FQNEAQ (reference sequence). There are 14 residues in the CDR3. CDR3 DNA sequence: TGTGCCAGCAGCTTAGGGGCGTGGACCGGGGAGCTGTTTTTT. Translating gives CASSLGAWTGELFF.

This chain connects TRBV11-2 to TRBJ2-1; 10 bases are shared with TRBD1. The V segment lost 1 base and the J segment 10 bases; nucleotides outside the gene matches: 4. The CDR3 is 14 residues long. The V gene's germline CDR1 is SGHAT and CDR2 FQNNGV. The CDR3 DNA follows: TGTGCCAGCAGCTTAGGACAGGGGGCCGGGGAGCAGTTCTTC. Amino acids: CASSLGQGAGEQFF.

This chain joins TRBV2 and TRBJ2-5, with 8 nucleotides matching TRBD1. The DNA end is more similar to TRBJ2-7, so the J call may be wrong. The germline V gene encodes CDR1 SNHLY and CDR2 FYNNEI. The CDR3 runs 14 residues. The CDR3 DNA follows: TGTGCCAGCCGTACCGGGACAGGTCGCTACGAGCAGTACTTC. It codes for CASRTGTGRYEQYF.

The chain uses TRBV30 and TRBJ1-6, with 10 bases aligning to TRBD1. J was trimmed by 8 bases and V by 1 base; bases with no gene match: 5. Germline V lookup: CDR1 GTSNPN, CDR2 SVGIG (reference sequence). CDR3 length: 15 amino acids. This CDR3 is CAWSALGQGHSPLHF. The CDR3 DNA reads TGTGCCTGGAGTGCGTTGGGACAGGGGCATTCACCCCTCCACTTT.

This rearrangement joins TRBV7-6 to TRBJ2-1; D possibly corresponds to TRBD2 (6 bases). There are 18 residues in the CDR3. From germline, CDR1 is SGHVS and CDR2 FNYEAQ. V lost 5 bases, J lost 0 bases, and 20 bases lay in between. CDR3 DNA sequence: TGTGCCAGCAGCCGGGACTCTCTTACACTCCACTCCTACAATGAGCAGTTCTTC. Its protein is CASSRDSLTLHSYNEQFF.

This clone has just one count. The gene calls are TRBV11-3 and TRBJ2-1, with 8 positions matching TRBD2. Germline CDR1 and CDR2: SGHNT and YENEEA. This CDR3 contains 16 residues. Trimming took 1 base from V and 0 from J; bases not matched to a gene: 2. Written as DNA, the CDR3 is TGTGCCAGCAGCTTAGTTAGCGGGGCCTCCTACAATGAGCAGTTCTTC. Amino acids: CASSLVSGASYNEQFF. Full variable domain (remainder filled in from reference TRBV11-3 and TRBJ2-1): EAGVVQSPRYKIIEKKQPVAFWCNPISGHNTLYWYLQNLGQGPELLIRYENEEAVDDSQLPKDRFSAERLKGVDSTLKIQPAELGDSAVYLCASSLVSGASYNEQFFGPGTRLTVL.

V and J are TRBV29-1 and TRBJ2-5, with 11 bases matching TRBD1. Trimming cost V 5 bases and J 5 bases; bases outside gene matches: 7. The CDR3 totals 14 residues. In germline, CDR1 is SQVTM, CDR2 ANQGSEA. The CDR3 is CSVPRTGGLETQYF. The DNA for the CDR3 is TGCAGCGTTCCTCGGACAGGGGGCTTGGAGACCCAGTACTTC.

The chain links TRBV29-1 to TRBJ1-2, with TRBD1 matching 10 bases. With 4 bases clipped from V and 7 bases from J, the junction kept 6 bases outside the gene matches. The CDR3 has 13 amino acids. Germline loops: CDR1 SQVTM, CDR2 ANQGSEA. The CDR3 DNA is TGCAGCGTTGGGACAGGGGGGGGTCGTGGCTACACCTTC. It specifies CSVGTGGGRGYTF.

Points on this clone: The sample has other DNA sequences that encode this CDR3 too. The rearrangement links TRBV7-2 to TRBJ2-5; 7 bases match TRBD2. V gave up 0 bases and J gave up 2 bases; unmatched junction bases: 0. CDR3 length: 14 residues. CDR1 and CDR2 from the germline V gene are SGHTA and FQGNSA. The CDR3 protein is CASSLAGGQETQYF. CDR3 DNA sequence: TGTGCCAGCAGCTTAGCGGGGGGGCAAGAGACCCAGTACTTC. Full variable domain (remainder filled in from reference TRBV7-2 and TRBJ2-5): GAGVSQSPSNKVTEKGKDVELRCDPISGHTALYWYRQSLGQGLEFLIYFQGNSAPDKSGLPSDRFSAERTGGSVSTLTIQRTQQEDSAVYLCASSLAGGQETQYFGPGTRLLVL.

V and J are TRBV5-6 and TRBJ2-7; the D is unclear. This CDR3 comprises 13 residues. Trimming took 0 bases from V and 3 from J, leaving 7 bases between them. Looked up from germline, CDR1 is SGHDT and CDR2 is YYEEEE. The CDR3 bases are TGTGCCAGCAGCTTGGGTTATTACTACGAGCAGTACTTC. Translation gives CASSLGYYYEQYF.

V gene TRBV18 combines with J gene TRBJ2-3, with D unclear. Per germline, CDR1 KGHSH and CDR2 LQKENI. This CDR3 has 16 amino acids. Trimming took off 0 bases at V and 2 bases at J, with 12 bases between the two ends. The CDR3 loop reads CASSPPYDTYTDTQYF. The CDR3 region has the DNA TGTGCCAGCTCACCACCGTATGACACCTACACAGATACGCAGTATTTT.

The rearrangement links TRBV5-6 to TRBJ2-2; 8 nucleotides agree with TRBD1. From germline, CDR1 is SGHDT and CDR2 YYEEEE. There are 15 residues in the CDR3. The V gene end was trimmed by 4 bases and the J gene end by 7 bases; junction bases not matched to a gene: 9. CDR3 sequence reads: CASSLQDREVGELFF. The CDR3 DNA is TGTGCCAGCAGCCTCCAGGACAGGGAGGTCGGGGAGCTGTTTTTT. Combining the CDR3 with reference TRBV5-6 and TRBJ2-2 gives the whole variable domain DAGVTQSPTHLIKTRGQQVTLRCSPKSGHDTVSWYQQALGQGPQFIFQYYEEEERQRGNFPDRFSGHQFPNYSSELNVNALLLGDSALYLCASSLQDREVGELFFGEGSRLTVL.

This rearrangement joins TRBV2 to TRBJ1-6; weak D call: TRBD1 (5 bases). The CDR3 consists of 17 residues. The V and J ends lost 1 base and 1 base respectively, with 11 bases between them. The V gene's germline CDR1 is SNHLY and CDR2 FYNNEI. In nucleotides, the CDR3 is TGTGCCAGCAGTGAAGTTGGGGGACTTTCCTATAATTCACCCCTCCACTTT. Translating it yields CASSEVGGLSYNSPLHF.

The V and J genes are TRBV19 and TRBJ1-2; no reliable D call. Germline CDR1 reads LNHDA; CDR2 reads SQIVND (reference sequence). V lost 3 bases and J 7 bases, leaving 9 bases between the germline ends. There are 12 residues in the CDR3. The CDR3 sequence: CASSIAMVGYTF. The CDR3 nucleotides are TGTGCCAGTAGTATCGCGATGGTTGGCTACACCTTC.

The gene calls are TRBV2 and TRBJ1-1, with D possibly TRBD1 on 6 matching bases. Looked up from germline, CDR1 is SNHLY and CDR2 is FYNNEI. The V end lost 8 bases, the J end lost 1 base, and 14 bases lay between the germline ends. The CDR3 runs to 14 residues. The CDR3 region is CASRGYRENTEAFF. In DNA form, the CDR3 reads TGTGCCAGCCGTGGGTACAGGGAGAACACTGAAGCTTTCTTT.

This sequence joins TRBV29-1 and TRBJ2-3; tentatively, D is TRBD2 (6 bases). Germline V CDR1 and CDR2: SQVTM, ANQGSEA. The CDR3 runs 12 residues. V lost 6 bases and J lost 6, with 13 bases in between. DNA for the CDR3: TGCAGCGTGGCGGACTATTTGGATACGCAGTATTTT. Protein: CSVADYLDTQYF.

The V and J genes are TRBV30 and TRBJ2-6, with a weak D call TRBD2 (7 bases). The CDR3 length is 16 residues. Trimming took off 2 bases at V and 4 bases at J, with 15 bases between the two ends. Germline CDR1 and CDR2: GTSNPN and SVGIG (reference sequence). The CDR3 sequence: CAWSRRGAGGANVLTF. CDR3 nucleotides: TGTGCCTGGAGTAGACGGGGGGCGGGGGGGGCCAACGTCCTGACTTTC.

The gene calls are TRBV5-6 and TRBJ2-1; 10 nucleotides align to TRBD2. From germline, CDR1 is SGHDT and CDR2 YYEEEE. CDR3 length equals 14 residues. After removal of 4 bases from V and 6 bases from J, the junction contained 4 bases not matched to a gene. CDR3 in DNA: TGTGCCAGCAGCCGTTTAGCGGGAGGCAATGAGCAGTTCTTC. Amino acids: CASSRLAGGNEQFF.

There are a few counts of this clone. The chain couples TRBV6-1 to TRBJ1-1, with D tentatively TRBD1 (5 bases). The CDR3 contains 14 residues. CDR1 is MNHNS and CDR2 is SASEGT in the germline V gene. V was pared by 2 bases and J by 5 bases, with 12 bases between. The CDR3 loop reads CASSEFAGGTEAFF. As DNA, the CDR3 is TGTGCCAGCAGTGAATTTGCTGGGGGGACTGAAGCTTTCTTT.

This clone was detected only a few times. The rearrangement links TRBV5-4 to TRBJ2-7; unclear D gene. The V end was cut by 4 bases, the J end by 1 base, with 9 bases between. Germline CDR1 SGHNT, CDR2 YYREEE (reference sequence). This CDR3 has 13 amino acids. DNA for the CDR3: TGTGCCAGCAGCACTCCAGGTTCCTACGAGCAGTACTTC. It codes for CASSTPGSYEQYF.